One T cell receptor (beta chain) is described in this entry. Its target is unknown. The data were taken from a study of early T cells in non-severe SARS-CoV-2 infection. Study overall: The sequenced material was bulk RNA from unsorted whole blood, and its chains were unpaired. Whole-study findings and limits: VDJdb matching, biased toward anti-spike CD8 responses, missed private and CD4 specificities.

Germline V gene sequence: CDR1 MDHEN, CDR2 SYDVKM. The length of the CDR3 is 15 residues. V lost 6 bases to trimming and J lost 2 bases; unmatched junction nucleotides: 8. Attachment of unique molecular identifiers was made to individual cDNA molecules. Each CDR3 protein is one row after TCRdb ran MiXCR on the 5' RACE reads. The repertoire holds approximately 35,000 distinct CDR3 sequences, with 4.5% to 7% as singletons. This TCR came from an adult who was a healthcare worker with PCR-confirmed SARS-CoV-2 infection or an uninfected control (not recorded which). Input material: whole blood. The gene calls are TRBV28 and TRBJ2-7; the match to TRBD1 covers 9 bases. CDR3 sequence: CASSPVGQGAYEQYF. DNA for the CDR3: TGTGCCAGCAGCCCGGTGGGACAGGGAGCCTACGAGCAGTACTTC.